These 32 T cell receptor beta chains originate from one sample sequenced in a study of T cell responses to AZD1222 COVID-19 vaccine. The method was immunoSEQ multiplex PCR; TCRdb's version includes in-frame clones alone and lacks a portion of them. The data contain about 130,000 clones, roughly 88% of them singletons. The source was peripheral blood, collected 28 days after the second AZD1222 dose. These receptor sequences come from an adult who received the AZD1222 COVID-19 vaccine.

This rearrangement joins TRBV5-1 to TRBJ2-3; tentatively, D is TRBD1 (5 bases). V gave up 0 bases and J gave up 3 bases, with 14 bases separating them. Germline-derived CDR1 and CDR2 are SGHRS and YFSETQ. The CDR3 runs 16 residues. The CDR3 is CASSLAGISITDTQYF. CDR3 DNA: TGCGCCAGCAGCTTGGCAGGGATCTCGATTACAGATACGCAGTATTTT. The variable domain in full, with the rest retrieved from reference TRBV5-1 and TRBJ2-3, is KAGVTQTPRYLIKTRGQQVTLSCSPISGHRSVSWYQQTPGQGLQFLFEYFSETQRNKGNFPGRFSGRQFSNSRSEMNVSTLELGDSALYLCASSLAGISITDTQYFGPGTRLTVL.

The chain joins TRBV4-1 to TRBJ2-3; 7 bases fit TRBD1. V gave up 2 bases and J gave up 3 bases; unmatched junction bases: 5. CDR3 size: 15 residues. Germline V CDR1 and CDR2: MGHRA, YSYEKL. The CDR3 coding sequence is TGCGCCAGCAGCCAACGTAACAGGGGAACAGATACGCAGTATTTT. As protein: CASSQRNRGTDTQYF.

The chain recombines TRBV6-2 or TRBV6-3 with TRBJ2-4; TRBD2 aligns across 9 bases. Germline trimming cut 1 base from V and 6 bases from J; bases unmatched to any gene: 10. The CDR3 length is 17 residues. Per the germline V gene, CDR1 is MNHEY and CDR2 is SVGEGT. The CDR3: CASSYWLAGDPGNIQYF. The CDR3 DNA sequence: TGTGCCAGCAGTTACTGGTTAGCGGGAGACCCGGGAAACATTCAGTACTTC.

In DNA, the CDR3 is TGTGCCAGCAGTCCGGGGTTGGGAAAACTGTTTTTT. Amino acid sequence: CASSPGLGKLFF. V gene TRBV7-9 combines with J gene TRBJ1-4; D uncertain. Germline CDR1 SEHNR, CDR2 FQNEAQ (reference sequence). The CDR3 sequence is 12 residues long. Trimming removed 6 bases at V and 10 bases at J, with 12 bases between.

The V gene is TRBV30, the J gene TRBJ2-3, with D perhaps matching TRBD1 (5 bases). V lost 0 bases to trimming and J lost 1 base, with 11 bases between them. The CDR3 consists of 15 residues. Germline V gene lookup returns CDR1 GTSNPN and CDR2 SVGIG (reference sequence). The CDR3 DNA is TGTGCCTGGAGTGTAATGGGCAGGGGCACAGATACGCAGTATTTT. It translates to CAWSVMGRGTDTQYF.

This sequence joins TRBV5-1 and TRBJ1-1, with a weak D call TRBD1 (5 bases). Trimming took 4 bases from V and 4 from J, leaving 23 bases between them. This CDR3 is 17 amino acids long. Germline loops: CDR1 SGHRS, CDR2 YFSETQ. The CDR3 region has the DNA TGCGCCAGCAGCATACCAGGGTCCGGAGGTGGTAGCACTGAAGCTTTCTTT. It encodes CASSIPGSGGGSTEAFF.

For the CDR3, the DNA is TGTGCCATCAGTGAGCTCACGGCAGGGGGGGATTCACCCCTCCACTTT. Translation gives CAISELTAGGDSPLHF. The V and J genes are TRBV10-3 and TRBJ1-6; 7 bases line up with TRBD1. CDR3 length equals 16 residues. The germline CDR1 and CDR2 sequences are ENHRY and SYGVKD. J lost 8 bases, V lost 2 bases, and 9 bases had no gene match.

This sequence joins TRBV12-3 or TRBV12-4 and TRBJ2-7; D is unresolved. The length of the CDR3 is 13 residues. V lost 5 bases and J 6 bases, leaving 14 bases between the germline ends. The CDR3 here is CASSARGFGEQYF. The CDR3 DNA reads as TGTGCCAGCAGTGCCCGAGGATTCGGCGAGCAGTACTTC.

DNA of the CDR3: TGTGCCAGCAGCGCAAGCGGGAGTAGAACAGATACGCAGTATTTT. Protein sequence: CASSASGSRTDTQYF. The rearrangement uses TRBV3-1 (or the pseudogene TRBV3-2) and TRBJ2-3; 8 positions agree with TRBD2. Per the germline V gene, CDR1 is LGHDT and CDR2 is YNNKEL (reference sequence). There are 15 residues in the CDR3. Trimming at V came to 5 bases and at J to 3 bases, leaving 7 bases not matched to a gene.

The V and J genes are TRBV19 and TRBJ1-3; D is ambiguous. Germline CDR1 and CDR2: LNHDA and SQIVND (reference sequence). V lost 10 bases and J lost 4, with 8 bases in between. CDR3 size: 11 residues. This chain's CDR3 is CATTGGNTIYF. The CDR3 coding sequence is TGTGCCACTACTGGAGGAAACACCATATATTTT.

The rearrangement links TRBV5-6 to TRBJ1-1, with TRBD1 matching over 7 bases. Germline values: CDR1 SGHDT, CDR2 YYEEEE. The J segment lost 4 bases and the V segment lost 5 bases, leaving 8 bases of the junction unmatched. The CDR3 has 14 amino acids. Here the CDR3 DNA reads TGTGCCAGCAGACAGGGGTGGCGGGGCACTGAAGCTTTCTTT. It is translated as CASRQGWRGTEAFF.

The chain recombines TRBV4-1 with TRBJ2-7; D remains unclear. Germline CDR1 is MGHRA and CDR2 is YSYEKL. This CDR3 has 17 residues. V shed 4 bases and J shed 2 bases, with 21 bases lying between them. The CDR3 DNA reads TGCGCCAGCAGCCCCCACCCGAGTGGGGAAATTCCCTACGAGCAGTACTTC. Its translation is CASSPHPSGEIPYEQYF.

The rearrangement joins TRBV24-1 to TRBJ2-1; D is uncertain. The CDR3 is 12 residues long. V gave up 0 bases and J gave up 13 bases, with 9 bases separating them. Germline V gives CDR1 KGHDR, CDR2 SFDVKD. CDR3 in DNA: TGTGCCACCAGTGATTTGGCCCGACTCCAGTTCTTC. As protein: CATSDLARLQFF.

The V call is TRBV24-1, the J call TRBJ2-1; D could derive from TRBD1 or TRBD2 (6 bases each). Trimming cost V 4 bases and J 6 bases, with 15 bases left between them. The CDR3 length is 15 residues. Per the germline V gene, CDR1 is KGHDR and CDR2 is SFDVKD. The DNA of the CDR3 is TGTGCCACCAGTGACCCAAGCGGAGGGGGCAATGAGCAGTTCTTC. It encodes CATSDPSGGGNEQFF.

The genes are TRBV7-8 and TRBJ1-5; D is perhaps TRBD1 (6 bases). CDR3 length: 18 amino acids. Trimming removed 3 bases from V and 0 bases from J, with 18 bases in between. Germline loops: CDR1 SGHVS, CDR2 FQNEAQ. In DNA form, the CDR3 reads TGTGCCAGCAGCTTGCTCCTAAGGGGGGAGTATAGCAATCAGCCCCAGCATTTT. Residues: CASSLLLRGEYSNQPQHF.

The genes are TRBV9 and TRBJ1-1; 9 bases line up with TRBD1. CDR3 length: 15 residues. V shed 0 bases and J 4 bases; nucleotides not matched to a gene: 4. The germline gives CDR1 SGDLS, CDR2 YYNGEE. The CDR3, as DNA: TGTGCCAGCAGCGTAGCCCCGACAGGGGGCACTGAAGCTTTCTTT. It specifies CASSVAPTGGTEAFF.

The V and J genes are TRBV6-1 and TRBJ2-1, with 14 bases lining up with TRBD2. CDR1 MNHNS and CDR2 SASEGT come from the germline V gene. V shed 2 bases and J 12 bases; nucleotides not matched to a gene: 6. The CDR3 is made up of 15 amino acids. The CDR3 loop is CASSERGLAGEVQFF. The DNA of the CDR3 is TGTGCCAGCAGTGAACGGGGACTAGCGGGAGAGGTGCAGTTCTTC.

The rearrangement uses TRBV7-6 and TRBJ2-1; 9 nucleotides align to TRBD2. The V gene's germline CDR1 is SGHVS and CDR2 FNYEAQ. This CDR3 spans 16 amino acids. The J segment lost 7 bases and the V segment lost 5 bases, leaving 12 bases of the junction unmatched. The CDR3 DNA reads as TGTGCCAGCAGCACGCTAGCGGGATTGGTTGGAAATGAGCAGTTCTTC. This sequence encodes CASSTLAGLVGNEQFF.

CDR3 in DNA: TGTGCCAGCAGTTTCTCTGGCCGGCGGCCCTACAATGAGCAGTTCTTC. Translated, it gives CASSFSGRRPYNEQFF. The V gene is TRBV28, the J gene TRBJ2-1; no clear D gene. The CDR3 is 16 amino acids. Trimming shortened V by 3 bases and J by 2 bases, and 14 bases separated the two germline ends. CDR1 is MDHEN and CDR2 is SYDVKM in the germline V gene.

V and J are TRBV19 and TRBJ2-6; tentative D call: TRBD1 (5 bases). V gave up 4 bases and J gave up 0 bases, with 10 bases separating them. From germline, CDR1 is LNHDA and CDR2 SQIVND (reference sequence). The CDR3 contains 16 residues. As DNA, the CDR3 is TGTGCCAGTAGTAGAATGGGGCCCTCTGGGGCCAACGTCCTGACTTTC. It specifies CASSRMGPSGANVLTF.

J is TRBJ2-7 and V is TRBV5-4; D is unresolved. There are 13 residues in the CDR3. Trimming pared 3 bases from V and 4 bases from J, leaving 11 bases between. The germline gives CDR1 SGHNT, CDR2 YYREEE (reference sequence). CDR3 DNA sequence: TGTGCCAGCAGCTCCCAAGACTCTTACGAGCAGTACTTC. Its protein is CASSSQDSYEQYF.

This chain connects TRBV10-3 to TRBJ2-3; unclear D gene. Trimming removed 5 bases from V and 6 bases from J, with 12 bases in between. The CDR3 has 13 residues. Germline loops: CDR1 ENHRY, CDR2 SYGVKD. CDR3 nucleotide sequence: TGTGCCATCAGTTCCTCATTCCGGGATACGCAGTATTTT. Translation gives CAISSSFRDTQYF.

The V and J genes are TRBV19 and TRBJ1-5, with 10 bases that match TRBD1. V lost 4 bases to trimming and J lost 3 bases; unmatched junction nucleotides: 3. CDR3 size: 15 residues. Germline loops: CDR1 LNHDA, CDR2 SQIVND (reference sequence). The CDR3 sequence: CASSKGQGNNQPQHF. The CDR3 region has the DNA TGTGCCAGTAGTAAGGGACAGGGGAACAATCAGCCCCAGCATTTT.

The chain is built from TRBV4-1 and TRBJ2-7, with D perhaps matching TRBD1 or TRBD2 (5 bases each). CDR3 length: 15 amino acids. Trimming took off 4 bases at V and 2 bases at J, with 15 bases between the two ends. Germline CDR1 and CDR2: MGHRA and YSYEKL. CDR3 in amino acids: CASSPFLRGAYEQYF. CDR3 DNA sequence: TGCGCCAGCAGCCCCTTCCTGAGGGGAGCCTACGAGCAGTACTTC.

The chain couples TRBV5-1 to TRBJ1-2; no clear D. V gave up 1 base and J gave up 4 bases, with 8 bases separating them. Germline V lookup: CDR1 SGHRS, CDR2 YFSETQ. CDR3 length equals 13 residues. The CDR3 coding sequence is TGCGCCAGCAGCTTGTTGGAGGGCTATGGCTACACCTTC. This codes for CASSLLEGYGYTF.

The rearrangement uses TRBV27 and TRBJ1-6; D gene unclear. Germline V CDR1 and CDR2: MNHEY, SMNVEV (reference sequence). The CDR3 has 16 residues. Trimming pared 5 bases from V and 7 bases from J, leaving 18 bases between. This CDR3 is CASSPRQHLGNSPLHF. Written as DNA, the CDR3 is TGTGCCAGCAGTCCTCGCCAGCATCTGGGGAATTCACCCCTCCACTTT.

The chain uses TRBV2 and TRBJ2-5; 8 positions match TRBD1. This CDR3 is built from 14 residues. Germline V gives CDR1 SNHLY, CDR2 FYNNEI. J was trimmed by 1 base and V by 6 bases; bases with no gene match: 4. CDR3 in DNA: TGTGCCAGCAGAAAACAGGGGGGCCAAGAGACCCAGTACTTC. It encodes CASRKQGGQETQYF.

The chain joins TRBV3-1 (or the pseudogene TRBV3-2) to TRBJ2-5; D might be TRBD2 (6 bases). The CDR3 has 14 amino acids. Germline CDR1 is LGHDT and CDR2 is YNNKEL (reference sequence). V lost 9 bases and J lost 7, with 21 bases in between. The CDR3 DNA follows: TGTGCCAGTCGAATACGGGGGACGGCGGCGACCCAGTACTTC. Protein sequence: CASRIRGTAATQYF.

The V and J genes are TRBV18 and TRBJ1-3; D possibly corresponds to TRBD1 (6 bases). V lost 6 bases and J 2 bases, leaving 17 bases between the germline ends. The V gene's germline CDR1 is KGHSH and CDR2 LQKENI. The CDR3 is 16 residues long. DNA of the CDR3: TGTGCCAGCTCTCTGGAACAGGGTTTAGCTGGAAACACCATATATTTT. Protein product: CASSLEQGLAGNTIYF. Variable domain in full (rest from reference TRBV18 and TRBJ1-3): NAGVMQNPRHLVRRRGQEARLRCSPMKGHSHVYWYRQLPEEGLKFMVYLQKENIIDESGMPKERFSAEFPKEGPSILRIQQVVRGDSAAYFCASSLEQGLAGNTIYFGEGSWLTVV.

The chain combines TRBV5-1 with TRBJ2-5; D perhaps matches TRBD1 (5 bases). CDR3 size: 13 residues. Per germline, CDR1 SGHRS and CDR2 YFSETQ. Trimming shortened V by 0 bases and J by 6 bases, and 9 bases separated the two germline ends. The CDR3 protein is CASSLEGRQTQYF. The CDR3 coding sequence is TGCGCCAGCAGCTTGGAGGGGCGGCAGACCCAGTACTTC.

This sequence joins TRBV18 and TRBJ1-4; 8 bases line up with TRBD1. The CDR3 covers 16 residues. CDR1 is KGHSH, CDR2 LQKENI, per germline. V trimming: 5 bases; J trimming: 0 bases; junction bases outside the gene matches: 5. The CDR3 is CASSMGQAATNEKLFF. In nucleotides, the CDR3 is TGTGCCAGCTCAATGGGACAGGCAGCAACTAATGAAAAACTGTTTTTT.

The genes are TRBV14 and TRBJ1-2; possible D gene TRBD1, 6 bases. Germline V gives CDR1 SGHDN, CDR2 FVKESK. The CDR3 length is 14 residues. Deletions cut 4 bases from V and 4 bases from J, with 13 bases between. In DNA form, the CDR3 reads TGTGCCAGCAGCCTACGGGACACCTCCTATGGCTACACCTTC. Translated: CASSLRDTSYGYTF.